This TCR beta chain was profiled in a study of cytomegalovirus exposure and HLA in healthy donors. Looked up from germline, CDR1 is SGHNT and CDR2 is YENEEA. This CDR3 comprises 15 residues. Trimming left V 2 bases short and J 3 bases short, with 14 bases between. It was with 60 Vbeta and 13 Jbeta primers that the PCR ran. Repertoires were generated with immunoSEQ multiplex PCR, while TCRdb's copy carries only in-frame clones and drops some. The sample table includes over 100,000 clones. The chain recombines TRBV11-3 with TRBJ2-7, with D perhaps matching TRBD1 (6 bases). The sequencing sample was made of PBMCs. The sequence was collected from a woman aged 40 to 50 in good health and CMV-seropositive. The CDR3 spells CASSLQTGIGYEQYF. CDR3 DNA sequence: TGTGCCAGCAGCTTACAGACAGGAATCGGCTACGAGCAGTACTTC.